Listed below are T cell receptor beta chains from one sample, sequenced in a study of shared clonotypes between healthy human individuals. Method: immunoSEQ multiplex PCR; TCRdb's copy keeps in-frame clones and lacks some. Among around 990,000 clones, 70% to 85% were seen once, and the ten largest hold 0.7% to 0.95%. Sequencing was done on a sample of memory CD4+ T cells from PBMCs. These receptors were collected from a man between 18 and 35 years old in good health. Some clones in this sample may be carry-over from other donors' samples. Both conserved end residues are part of each CDR3. A D gene is named only where the DNA matches it firmly. Clone size is stated in some rows and not others, as once, few, many or a class when expanded.

D	V	size	J	DNA	CDR3
NA	TRBV15	NA	TRBJ2-4	TGTGCCACCAGCCGTTCCCCAGGGTATGACAGCATTCAGTACTTC	CATSRSPGYDSIQYF
TRBD2	TRBV9	NA	TRBJ2-2	TGTGCCAGCAAACGATCGGGAGGGCCGGACACCGGGGAGCTGTTTTTT	CASKRSGGPDTGELFF
NA	TRBV9	NA	TRBJ2-2	TGTGCCAGCAGCGTCGAGGCCTGGGGAACCGGGGAGCTGTTTTTT	CASSVEAWGTGELFF
NA	TRBV20-1	NA	TRBJ2-7	TGCAGTGCTAGATTGTCTTACGAGCAGTACTTC	CSARLSYEQYF
NA	TRBV5-4	NA	TRBJ2-1	TGTGCCAGCAGCCTAATCACGGGACGGGCCTACAATGAGCAGTTCTTC	CASSLITGRAYNEQFF
TRBD2	TRBV7-3	NA	TRBJ2-1	TGTGCCAGCAGCTTAACCCCTAGCGGGGTCCGCAATGAGCAGTTCTTC	CASSLTPSGVRNEQFF
TRBD1	TRBV4-3	NA	TRBJ1-1	TGCGCCAGCAGCCAAGACACCCAGGGGGCAACTGAAGCTTTCTTT	CASSQDTQGATEAFF
NA	TRBV10-3	NA	TRBJ1-5	TGTGCCATCAGTGAGTCCCGGGATCAGCCCCAGCATTTT	CAISESRDQPQHF
TRBD2	TRBV9	NA	TRBJ2-7	TGTGCCAGCAGCCCCTCCGGGAGGGATCGCGCCTACGAGCAGTACTTC	CASSPSGRDRAYEQYF
NA	TRBV19	NA	TRBJ2-2	TGTGCCAGTAGCGTCAGGGATCCGGGGACCGGGGAGCTGTTTTTT	CASSVRDPGTGELFF
TRBD1	TRBV28	NA	TRBJ2-7	TGTGCCAGCAGGGGGTCAGGGGGCGGAGGGGAGTACTTC	CASRGSGGGGEYF
NA	TRBV30	NA	TRBJ2-3	TGTGCCTGGATGGTCACAGATACGCAGTATTTT	CAWMVTDTQYF
TRBD1	TRBV18	NA	TRBJ1-1	TGTGCCAGCTCACCCCTAAGACAGGGGATGACTAGTCGATGGGACACTGAAGCTTTCTTT	CASSPLRQGMTSRWDTEAFF
NA	TRBV9	NA	TRBJ1-1	TGTGCCAGCAGCTCACGGACGGAGAACACTGAAGCTTTCTTT	CASSSRTENTEAFF
TRBD1	TRBV5-8	NA	TRBJ1-4	TGTGCCAGCAGCTTGGGATTTACAGGGGGCAATGAAAAACTGTTTTTT	CASSLGFTGGNEKLFF
TRBD1	TRBV4-1	NA	TRBJ1-3	TGCGCCAGCAGCCCCCGCTGGGTCGGGACAGGGAGTGGAAACACCATATATTTT	CASSPRWVGTGSGNTIYF
NA	TRBV21-1	NA	TRBJ2-7	TGTGCCAGCAGCGCCGATAATGACAGGATCCCCAACTCCTACGAGCAGTACTTC	CASSADNDRIPNSYEQYF
TRBD1	TRBV30	NA	TRBJ2-5	TGTGCCTGGAGGGACAGGGGGTTGGTTTCTCAGTACTTC	CAWRDRGLVSQYF
TRBD1	TRBV6-6	NA	TRBJ1-5	TGTGCCAGCAGCTCCTCCGGGACAGGGTTTCAGCCCCAGCATTTT	CASSSSGTGFQPQHF
NA	TRBV20-1	once	TRBJ2-3	TGCAGTGCTCAAAATACAGATACGCAGTATTTT	CSAQNTDTQYF
NA	TRBV6-6	NA	TRBJ2-3	TGTGCCAGCGGGGCGGACAGCACAGATACGCAGTATTTT	CASGADSTDTQYF
TRBD1	TRBV7-6	NA	TRBJ2-7	TGTGCCAGCAGCCCAGGGATAATGACAGGGGACTACGAGCAGTACTTC	CASSPGIMTGDYEQYF
TRBD1	TRBV9	NA	TRBJ2-5	TGTGCCAGCAGCGTAGGGGACAGGGAAGAGACCCAGTACTTC	CASSVGDREETQYF
TRBD1	TRBV7-2	NA	TRBJ2-7	TGTGCCAGCAGCCGGGGACAGGGCTACGAGCAGTACTTC	CASSRGQGYEQYF
NA	TRBV28	few	TRBJ1-5	TGTGCCAGCAGTTCAGGGAGTCAGCCCCAGCATTTT	CASSSGSQPQHF
NA	TRBV9	NA	TRBJ2-3	TGTGCCAGCAGCGTAGCTAGCGAACGTGATACGCAGTATTTT	CASSVASERDTQYF
NA	TRBV2	NA	TRBJ2-4	TGTGCCAGAGGTGGGGTAGCCAAAAACATTCAGTACTTC	CARGGVAKNIQYF
TRBD2	TRBV4-1	NA	TRBJ2-7	TGCGCCAGCAGCCAAGGGACTAGCGGGCGCTCCTACGAGCAGTACTTC	CASSQGTSGRSYEQYF
NA	TRBV5-6	NA	TRBJ2-1	TGTGCCAGCAGCTTGGCCTGGGGGGCCAGCTCCTACAATGAGCAGTTCTTC	CASSLAWGASSYNEQFF
TRBD1	TRBV27	NA	TRBJ1-1	TGTGCCAGCAGTGGGCGAACAGGGGTGATCACTGAAGCTTTCTTT	CASSGRTGVITEAFF
NA	TRBV6-5	NA	TRBJ2-7	TGTGCCAGCAGGATCAACAGGGGAGGGTTCTACGAGCAGTACTTC	CASRINRGGFYEQYF
TRBD1	TRBV18	NA	TRBJ2-2	TGTGCCAGCTCACCGAGGACAGGGACAAGCACCGGGGAGCTGTTTTTT	CASSPRTGTSTGELFF
NA	TRBV20-1	NA	TRBJ2-5	TGCAGTGCTAGCGATGCAGAGACCCAGTACTTC	CSASDAETQYF
NA	TRBV4-1	NA	TRBJ1-5	TGCGCCAGCAGCCCGGGACATAGCAATCAGCCCCAGCATTTT	CASSPGHSNQPQHF
TRBD2	TRBV28	NA	TRBJ2-1	TGTGCCAGCAGTCCGACTAGCGGGAGTAACAATGAGCAGTTCTTC	CASSPTSGSNNEQFF
TRBD2	TRBV4-2	few	TRBJ2-1	TGTGCCAGCAGCCCAACCCCGACTAGCGGGAGCTACAATGAGCAGTTCTTC	CASSPTPTSGSYNEQFF
NA	TRBV5-1	many	TRBJ2-2	TGCGCCAGCAGCTTGGCGCGGAGGGGCTCTAGGACCGGGGAGCTGTTTTTT	CASSLARRGSRTGELFF
NA	TRBV5-4	once	TRBJ2-3	TGTGCCAGCACCTCGGGACTTCTTCGGAGCACAGATACGCAGTATTTT	CASTSGLLRSTDTQYF
NA	TRBV4-3	few	TRBJ2-1	TGCGCCAGCAGCCAAGAACCGAGCTCCTACAATGAGCAGTTCTTC	CASSQEPSSYNEQFF
TRBD1	TRBV4-1	NA	TRBJ2-7	TGCGCCAGCAGGGGGGGGACAGGGCCTCTCTACGAGCAGTACTTC	CASRGGTGPLYEQYF
NA	TRBV30	few	TRBJ1-5	TGTGCCTGGAGTGGACAGTACCAAGGGGCCCAGCATTTT	CAWSGQYQGAQHF